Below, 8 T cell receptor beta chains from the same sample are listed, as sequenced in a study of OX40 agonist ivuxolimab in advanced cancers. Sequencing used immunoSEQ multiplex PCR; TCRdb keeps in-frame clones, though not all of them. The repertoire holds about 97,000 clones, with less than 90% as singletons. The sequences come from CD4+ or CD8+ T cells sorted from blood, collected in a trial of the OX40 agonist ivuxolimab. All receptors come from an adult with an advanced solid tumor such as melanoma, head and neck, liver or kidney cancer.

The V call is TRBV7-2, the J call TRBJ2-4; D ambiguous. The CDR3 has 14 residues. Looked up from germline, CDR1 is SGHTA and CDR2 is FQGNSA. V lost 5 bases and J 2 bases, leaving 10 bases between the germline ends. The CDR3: CASSPSRTKNIQYF. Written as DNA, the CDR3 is TGTGCCAGCAGCCCCTCCAGGACCAAAAACATTCAGTACTTC.

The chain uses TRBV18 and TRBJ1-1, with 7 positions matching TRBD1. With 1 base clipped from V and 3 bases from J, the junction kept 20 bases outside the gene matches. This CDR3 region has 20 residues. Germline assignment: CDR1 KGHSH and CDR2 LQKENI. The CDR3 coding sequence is TGTGCCAGCTCACCACTATCGTTAGCTATCCAAGTCAGGGGGGACACTGAAGCTTTCTTT. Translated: CASSPLSLAIQVRGDTEAFF.

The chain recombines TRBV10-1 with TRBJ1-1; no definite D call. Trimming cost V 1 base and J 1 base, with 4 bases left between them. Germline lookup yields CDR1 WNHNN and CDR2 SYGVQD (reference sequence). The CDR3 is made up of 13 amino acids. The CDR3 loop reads CASSEYRNTEAFF. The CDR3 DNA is TGCGCCAGCAGTGAGTACAGGAACACTGAAGCTTTCTTT.

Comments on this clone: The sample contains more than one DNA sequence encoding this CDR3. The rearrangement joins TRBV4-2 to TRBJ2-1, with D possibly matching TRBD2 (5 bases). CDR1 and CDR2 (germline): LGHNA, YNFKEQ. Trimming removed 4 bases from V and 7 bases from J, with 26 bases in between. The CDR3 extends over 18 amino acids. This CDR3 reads CASSLTPRGIRPGNEQFF. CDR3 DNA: TGTGCCAGCAGCCTCACTCCCCGGGGTATTCGCCCAGGTAATGAGCAGTTCTTC.

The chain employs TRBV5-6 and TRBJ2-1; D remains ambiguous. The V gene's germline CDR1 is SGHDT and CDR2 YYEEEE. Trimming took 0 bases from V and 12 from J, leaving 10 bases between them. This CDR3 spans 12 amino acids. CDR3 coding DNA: TGTGCCAGCAGCTTGGAAGCCACCGGGCAGTTCTTC. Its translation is CASSLEATGQFF.

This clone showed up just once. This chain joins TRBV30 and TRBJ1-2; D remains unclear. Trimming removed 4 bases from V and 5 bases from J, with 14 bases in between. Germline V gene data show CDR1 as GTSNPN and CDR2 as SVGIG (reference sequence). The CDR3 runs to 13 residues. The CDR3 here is CAWIPRSPYGYTF. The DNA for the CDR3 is TGTGCCTGGATTCCCCGGTCCCCATATGGCTACACCTTC.

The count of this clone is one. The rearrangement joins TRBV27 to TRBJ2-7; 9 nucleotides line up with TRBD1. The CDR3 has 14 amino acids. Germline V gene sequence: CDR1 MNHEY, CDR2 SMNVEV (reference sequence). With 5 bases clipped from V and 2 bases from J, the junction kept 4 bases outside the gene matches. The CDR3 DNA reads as TGTGCCAGCAGTAAGACAGGGGGGGCCTACGAGCAGTACTTC. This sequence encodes CASSKTGGAYEQYF.

This CDR3 is CASSEKDSHQPQHF. Written as DNA, the CDR3 is TGTGCCAGCAGTGAAAAGGACAGCCATCAGCCCCAGCATTTT. The J gene is TRBJ1-5, the V gene TRBV25-1; D perhaps matches TRBD1 (6 bases). The CDR3 loop spans 14 amino acids. V was cut by 2 bases and J by 5 bases, with 10 bases left in between. The V gene's germline CDR1 is MGHDK and CDR2 SYGVNS.